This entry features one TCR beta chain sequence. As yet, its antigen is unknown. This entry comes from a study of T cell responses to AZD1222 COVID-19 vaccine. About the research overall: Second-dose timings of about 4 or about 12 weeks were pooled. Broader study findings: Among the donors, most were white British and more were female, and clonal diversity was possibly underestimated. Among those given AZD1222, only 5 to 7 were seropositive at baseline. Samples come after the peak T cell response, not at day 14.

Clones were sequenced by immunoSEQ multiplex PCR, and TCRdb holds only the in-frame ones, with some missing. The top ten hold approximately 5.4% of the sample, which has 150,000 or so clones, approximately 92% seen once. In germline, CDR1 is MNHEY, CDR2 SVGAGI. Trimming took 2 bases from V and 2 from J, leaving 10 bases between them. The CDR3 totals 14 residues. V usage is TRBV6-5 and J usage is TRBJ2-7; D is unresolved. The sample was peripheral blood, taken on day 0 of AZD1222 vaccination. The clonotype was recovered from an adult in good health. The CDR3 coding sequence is TGTGCCAGCAGTTACAGGGCAAACGCCTACGAGCAGTACTTC. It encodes CASSYRANAYEQYF.